The 21 T cell receptor beta chains listed next were all sequenced from one sample in a study of a mutant IDH1 vaccine in newly diagnosed glioma (dated by TCRdb to about 2021). Libraries were made using the immunoSEQ multiplex PCR assay. TCRdb mirrors the immuneACCESS table, restricted to in-frame sequences. Some clones are absent from its copies; in checked studies, under half trace to an unresolved V gene, and the reason for the others is unknown. Across this sample there are 77,000 or so clones, with over 75% seen only once. In total, the top ten clones hold more than 4.5% of the sample. Which antigens these TCRs recognize remains unknown. The intended sense of this specimen's time point label: week 47, end of study. Each vaccine dose was 300 ug of a 20-mer mutant IDH1 peptide in Montanide, given subcutaneously with topical imiquimod. This sample comprised PBMCs, obtained from a glioma patient whose treatment included an IDH1 peptide vaccine. The receptors shown here come from a man aged 35 to 55 with glioma.

This clone appeared a single time. The V call is TRBV4-3, the J call TRBJ1-1; D is unresolved. The CDR3 contains 14 residues. Germline CDR1 and CDR2: LGHNA and YSLEER. With 0 bases removed from V and 4 bases from J, the gap between germline ends came to 9 bases. CDR3 nucleotide sequence: TGCGCCAGCAGCCAAGATCGGGGAGTCACTGAAGCTTTCTTT. As protein: CASSQDRGVTEAFF.

The chain couples TRBV19 to TRBJ2-1, with D perhaps matching TRBD2 (5 bases). The CDR3 contains 16 residues. The ends were cut back, 10 bases at V and 0 bases at J, with 19 bases in the middle. Germline CDR1 LNHDA, CDR2 SQIVND (reference sequence). For the CDR3, the DNA is TGTGCCACCCAAATAGAAGGACTTCCCTCCTACAATGAGCAGTTCTTC. This encodes CATQIEGLPSYNEQFF.

This clone occurred once. J is TRBJ2-7 and V is TRBV9; 7 bases align to TRBD2. Germline V gene data show CDR1 as SGDLS and CDR2 as YYNGEE. This CDR3 has 15 amino acids. The junction had 4 bases not matched to a gene; V was cut back by 0 bases and J by 1 base. This CDR3 reads CASSVGLAESYEQYF. DNA of the CDR3: TGTGCCAGCAGCGTAGGGCTAGCGGAGTCCTACGAGCAGTACTTC.

The sample holds a few counts of this clone. The gene calls are TRBV12-5 and TRBJ1-4; D is unresolved. V was trimmed by 8 bases and J by 0 bases, leaving 13 bases between them. This CDR3 has 15 amino acids. Germline CDR1 reads LGHNT; CDR2 reads FRNRAP. The CDR3 region is CASRKTATTNEKLFF. CDR3 DNA sequence: TGTGCTAGTAGAAAAACCGCGACAACTAATGAAAAACTGTTTTTT.

The chain recombines TRBV18 with TRBJ2-7; TRBD1 matches 7 bases. The V segment lost 3 bases and the J segment 7 bases; nucleotides outside the gene matches: 3. CDR1 is KGHSH and CDR2 is LQKENI in the germline V gene. The length of the CDR3 is 12 residues. The CDR3 here is CASSPTGVEQYF. The DNA of the CDR3 is TGTGCCAGCTCACCCACAGGGGTAGAGCAGTACTTC.

The chain recombines TRBV15 with TRBJ2-7; TRBD1 matches at 7 bases. Germline trimming cut 1 base from V and 6 bases from J; bases unmatched to any gene: 6. CDR1 is LNHNV and CDR2 is YYDKDF in the germline V gene (reference sequence). This CDR3 contains 14 residues. For the CDR3, the DNA is TGTGCCACCAGCAGAGTACGACAGGGCTCCGAGCAGTACTTC. Translation gives CATSRVRQGSEQYF.

This chain connects TRBV5-1 to TRBJ1-5, with TRBD1 identical over 9 bases. The V gene end was trimmed by 3 bases and the J gene end by 7 bases; junction bases not matched to a gene: 5. CDR3 size: 14 residues. Germline V lookup: CDR1 SGHRS, CDR2 YFSETQ. The CDR3 spells CASSSGQGGQPQHF. The CDR3, as DNA: TGCGCCAGCAGCTCGGGACAGGGAGGCCAGCCCCAGCATTTT.

J is TRBJ1-1 and V is TRBV7-6; D may be TRBD1 (5 bases). This CDR3 is built from 13 residues. Per the germline V gene, CDR1 is SGHVS and CDR2 is FNYEAQ. Trimming removed 3 bases from V and 4 bases from J, with 9 bases in between. The CDR3 DNA sequence: TGTGCCAGCAGCTTCGCAGGGCGCACTGAAGCTTTCTTT. Encoded protein: CASSFAGRTEAFF.

A remark on this clone: Other DNA sequences in the sample encode the same CDR3. The chain recombines TRBV4-3 with TRBJ2-1, with 8 positions matching TRBD2. V trimming: 6 bases; J trimming: 2 bases; junction bases outside the gene matches: 9. Germline-derived CDR1 and CDR2 are LGHNA and YSLEER. This CDR3 contains 16 residues. CDR3 amino acids: CASSNEAGAPYNEQFF. The CDR3 region has the DNA TGCGCCAGCAGTAATGAAGCGGGAGCCCCCTACAATGAGCAGTTCTTC.

Turning to this clone: Different DNA sequences within this sample yield the same CDR3. The chain uses TRBV7-9 and TRBJ2-7; 7 bases agree with TRBD1. CDR3 length: 14 residues. The germline CDR1 and CDR2 sequences are SEHNR and FQNEAQ (reference sequence). V lost 2 bases to trimming and J lost 0 bases; unmatched junction nucleotides: 1. CDR3 DNA: TGTGCCAGCAGCTTAACAGGGGACTCCTACGAGCAGTACTTC. This gives the protein CASSLTGDSYEQYF.

This rearrangement joins TRBV28 to TRBJ1-1; TRBD1 might be the D (5 bases). Trimming removed 6 bases from V and 3 bases from J, with 14 bases in between. The CDR3 extends over 14 amino acids. The germline V gene has CDR1 MDHEN and CDR2 SYDVKM. CDR3 loop: CASSPPGFYTEAFF. As DNA, the CDR3 is TGTGCCAGCAGCCCCCCAGGGTTTTACACTGAAGCTTTCTTT.

V and J are TRBV18 and TRBJ2-6; perhaps TRBD2 as D (6 bases). Per germline, CDR1 KGHSH and CDR2 LQKENI. This CDR3 is built from 15 residues. The V and J ends lost 5 bases and 0 bases respectively, with 8 bases between them. CDR3 amino acids: CASSGLSSGANVLTF. CDR3 in DNA: TGTGCCAGCTCAGGACTAAGCTCTGGGGCCAACGTCCTGACTTTC.

The V and J genes are TRBV19 and TRBJ1-5; D unclear. The CDR3 covers 13 residues. V lost 4 bases, J lost 3 bases, and 7 bases lay in between. CDR1 and CDR2 (germline): LNHDA, SQIVND (reference sequence). CDR3 sequence (DNA): TGTGCCAGTAGTACTGCCCACAATCAGCCCCAGCATTTT. It yields the protein CASSTAHNQPQHF. Using reference TRBV19 and TRBJ1-5 for the parts outside the CDR3, the full variable domain is DGGITQSPKYLFRKEGQNVTLSCEQNLNHDAMYWYRQDPGQGLRLIYYSQIVNDFQKGDIAEGYSVSREKKESFPLTVTSAQKNPTAFYLCASSTAHNQPQHFGDGTRLSIL.

The genes are TRBV7-6 and TRBJ1-5, with 9 bases identical to TRBD1. Germline-derived CDR1 and CDR2 are SGHVS and FNYEAQ. The CDR3 runs to 16 residues. The trim removed 0 bases at V and 3 bases at J, leaving 3 bases unmatched. CDR3: CASSLAGQGSNQPQHF. DNA for the CDR3: TGTGCCAGCAGCTTAGCCGGACAGGGGTCCAATCAGCCCCAGCATTTT.

The chain couples TRBV4-3 to TRBJ1-3, with 10 bases matching TRBD1. Germline lookup yields CDR1 LGHNA and CDR2 YSLEER. The ends lost 4 bases at V and 2 bases at J; junction bases unmatched: 11. The CDR3 has 18 residues. The CDR3 sequence: CASSLFPDGTGAGNTIYF. The DNA of the CDR3 is TGCGCCAGCAGCCTCTTTCCCGACGGGACAGGGGCTGGAAACACCATATATTTT.

V and J are TRBV29-1 and TRBJ2-4; TRBD1 might be the D (5 bases). CDR1 is SQVTM, CDR2 ANQGSEA, per germline. V lost 2 bases and J lost 6, with 11 bases in between. CDR3 length equals 13 residues. The CDR3 DNA sequence: TGCAGCGTTGAAAGGCAGGGCCTAAACATTCAGTACTTC. This codes for CSVERQGLNIQYF.

The chain couples TRBV6-6 to TRBJ1-4; D is unresolved. The CDR3 runs 14 residues. Germline V gives CDR1 MNHNY, CDR2 SVGAGI (reference sequence). V was shortened by 4 bases and J by 5 bases, with 11 bases between the two germline ends. The CDR3 loop is CASSSPERNEKLFF. CDR3 nucleotide sequence: TGTGCCAGCAGTTCGCCCGAAAGGAATGAAAAACTGTTTTTT.

The rearrangement uses TRBV30 and TRBJ2-5, with D hard to call. Germline CDR1 GTSNPN, CDR2 SVGIG (reference sequence). There are 13 residues in the CDR3. V was trimmed by 0 bases and J by 3 bases, leaving 8 bases between them. CDR3 region: CAWSVLGKETQYF. The DNA of the CDR3 is TGTGCCTGGAGTGTACTTGGGAAAGAGACCCAGTACTTC. Combining the CDR3 with reference TRBV30 and TRBJ2-5 gives the whole variable domain SQTIHQWPATLVQPVGSPLSLECTVEGTSNPNLYWYRQAAGRGLQLLFYSVGIGQISSEVPQNLSASRPQDRQFILSSKKLLLSDSGFYLCAWSVLGKETQYFGPGTRLLVL.

CDR3 sequence (DNA): TGTGCCAGCAGCTTAGCTTCCCGGCAGCCCCTCCACTTT. As protein: CASSLASRQPLHF. The J gene is TRBJ1-6, the V gene TRBV7-2; no definite D call. Between the trimmed V and J ends, which lost 0 bases and 13 bases, there was a span of 10 bases. This CDR3 has 13 residues. Germline V gene lookup returns CDR1 SGHTA and CDR2 FQGNSA.

This chain links TRBV28 with TRBJ1-1; D not resolved. Trimming cost V 6 bases and J 3 bases, with 17 bases left between them. Germline lookup yields CDR1 MDHEN and CDR2 SYDVKM. The CDR3 has 15 amino acids. CDR3 in amino acids: CASSPGQERYTEAFF. CDR3 sequence (DNA): TGTGCCAGCAGCCCCGGGCAGGAAAGGTACACTGAAGCTTTCTTT.

The rearrangement links TRBV6-1 to TRBJ2-1; either TRBD1 or TRBD2 may supply D (5 bases each). CDR1 and CDR2 (germline): MNHNS, SASEGT. V lost 1 base and J lost 8, with 18 bases in between. The CDR3 loop spans 16 amino acids. CDR3 DNA: TGTGCCAGCAGTGAAGGACCCGGGACCTGGGGCGATGAGCAGTTCTTC. Protein: CASSEGPGTWGDEQFF.